This TCR beta chain is drawn from a study of blood T cell repertoires in COVID-19. Study at large: The United States, Italy and Spain were the sources of the acute and convalescent COVID-19 samples. Sources were T cells, B-cell-depleted T cells, or PBMCs; the material itself was cDNA or gDNA.

While infection was still active, Seattle patients were enrolled and then followed longitudinally. In the authors' workflow: Reference gene primer amplification gave estimated nucleated cell counts. Only in-frame clones appear in the TCRdb table, and some are missing; sequencing was by immunoSEQ multiplex PCR. D and trimming come from the DNA, and the V and J calls and clone size come from that table. The data hold tens of thousands of clones, with 86% observed a single time. This receptor was taken from a man older than 75 with COVID-19, enrolled during active disease. Source material: peripheral blood.

The CDR3 region is CASSYSPRYNEQFF. The DNA for the CDR3 is TGTGCCAGCAGTTACTCGCCGAGATACAATGAGCAGTTCTTC. J is TRBJ2-1 and V is TRBV6-5; no definite D call. CDR1 is MNHEY, CDR2 SVGAGI, per germline. The CDR3 extends over 14 amino acids. V dropped 0 bases and J dropped 4 bases, with 7 bases sitting between them.